This T cell receptor beta chain appears in the sequencing data of a study of shared clonotypes between healthy human individuals (dated by TCRdb to between 2020 and 2021). Broadly, across the study: A couple of women and a few men aged 18 to 49 years were included in the cohort. For each donor, CD4 naive and CD4 memory were each given three plates, CD8 naive was given two plates, and CD8 memory was given one plate. To increase sequencing depth and limit assay-specific biases, different laboratories used diverse techniques to prepare libraries and sequence TCR repertoires. To estimate repertoire size and how much clonotypes are shared between individuals, the study performed deep sequencing of blood TCR repertoires from a handful of healthy adults. Per donor, leukapheresis produced somewhere between about 0.94 and 9 billion PBMCs.

V is reduced by 4 bases and J by 0 bases, leaving a spacing of 14 bases between them. The CDR3 starts with the cysteine, ends with the phenylalanine, and has 16 residues. Solely the CDR3 DNA is kept, with 48 bases framed from the first base. As encoded in the germline V gene, CDR1 is SGHAT while CDR2 is FQNNGV. Using the deep immunoSEQ assay, multiplex PCR amplified TCR CDR3 regions from genomic DNA. Extracted genomic DNA from each cell subset was distributed evenly across all wells of several immunoSEQ 96-well plates, and each plate was treated as a replicate. For sorted subsets, each replicate PCR was loaded with around 200 ng genomic DNA, equivalent to approximately 33,000 T cell genomes. The purified libraries were quantified using a Qubit 3.0 fluorometer, sized with a Bioanalyzer 2100, and then quantified again using the KAPA Library Quantification kit. Each immunoSEQ 96-well plate was sequenced on its own single-read 150-cycle Illumina NextSeq 550 flow cell. Per the authors' processing: The immunoSEQ output contained only junctional sequences without quality scores, so filtering could not match that applied to full-length reads. Sequences were annotated with PyIR, a Python wrapper for IgBLAST v1.9, using IMGT germline references to assign V/J genes and CDR3. Reads with weak V/J assignments (E-value above 1e-6), missing CDR3, stop codons, out-of-frame junctions, or ambiguous translated residues were removed. V3J clonotypes were defined as sequences sharing an identical inferred V gene, J gene, and CDR3 amino acid sequence. Percentage overlap between repertoires was computed as shared unique clonotypes divided by the size of the smaller repertoire. Richness of each repertoire was evaluated using RTK rarefaction, the Chao1 estimator, and Recon v2.1 estimates of unobserved clonotypes. OLGA was used to compute generation probabilities for all TCRbeta clonotypes that the gDNA method yielded from a handful of donors. TCRdb provides this immuneACCESS table in a form limited to in-frame rearrangements. Some clones are lacking; in checked studies, under half of them reflect an unresolved V gene, and why the rest are absent is not known. V and J calls and clone size are copied from that table; D and trimming were computed from the DNA. The sample data list around 2,000,000 clones, and about 92% of these were observed just once. 1.5% to 2% of the sample is held by the ten biggest clonotypes.

Paper-wide results and their limitations: Naive subsets generally had larger estimated clonotype richness than memory subsets. Even with the large sequencing depth, rarefaction of the sorted-subset datasets indicated that sequencing was incomplete. Compared with non-shared clonotypes, the clonotypes found in all four sorted-subset donors had higher generation probabilities. Because the study included only a small number of donors, the genetic and exposure-history diversity represented was limited. Sampling was limited to blood, and TCR repertoires in tissue likely differ from TCR repertoires in blood. Pairwise subsampling led to the expectation that sequencing depth would affect the degree of clonotype sharing among donors. About 5% of naive CD4, around 3.6% of naive CD8, roughly 2.4% of memory CD4, and 0.4% of memory CD8 clonotypes were shared across several donors.

CD8 naive samples consisted of CD45RO-negative cells that were positively selected for CCR7, yielding a CD45RA+CCR7+ population without TemRA cells. The donors were healthy, HIV-negative adults who had no recently reported acute infections or vaccinations. Only Caucasian adults living in Nashville, Tennessee, USA were represented among the donors. Blood was collected by leukapheresis, and PBMCs were isolated by Ficoll-Histopaque density gradient centrifugation and then cryopreserved in liquid nitrogen vapor phase. Analytical flow cytometry was used to check the purity and quantity of each magnetically sorted T cell population. Genomic DNA was isolated from each sorted fraction and quantified by UV absorbance on a Nanodrop 2000c. About this clone: No antigen is known for it. Base qualities are not provided; no much larger clone lies one nucleotide away.

Sequencing was performed on naive CD8+ T cells from PBMCs. The intended sense of this specimen's cell subset or site label: CD45RA+CCR7+. The rearranged segments are TRBV11-2 and TRBJ2-3, with no confident D gene call. This TCR was sampled from a man aged 18 to 29 in good health. Some clones in this sample may be carry-over from other donors' samples. The DNA sequence follows: TGTGCCAGCAGCTCTCCGGGCAGGACCAGCACAGATACGCAGTATTTT. The translation is CASSSPGRTSTDTQYF.